The 32 T cell receptor beta chains listed next were all sequenced from one sample in a study of beta chain features in type 1 diabetes. The authors reverse transcribed all of the isolated RNA, so sequencing captured expressed TCRB transcripts. Clones were sequenced by immunoSEQ multiplex PCR, and TCRdb holds only the in-frame ones, with some missing. The sample records over 90,000 clones, 28% being singletons. For these TCRs, the target antigens are not known. Findings and caveats of the study: Among patients with Type 1 diabetes, TCRB CDR3s were moderately but significantly shorter in every one of the four CD4+ subsets.

Sequencing was done on a sample of central memory CD4+ T cells from blood. The receptor source for this set is a woman aged 18 to 35 with type 1 diabetes.

This clone was seen a few times. CDR3 nucleotides: TGTGCCAGTAGTCCCAAGACTAGCGCGAGCACAGATACGCAGTATTTT. It encodes CASSPKTSASTDTQYF. This chain connects TRBV19 to TRBJ2-3; TRBD2 matches 8 bases. Germline-derived CDR1 and CDR2 are LNHDA and SQIVND (reference sequence). This CDR3 contains 16 residues. After removal of 5 bases from V and 0 bases from J, the junction contained 7 bases not matched to a gene. Looking up the rest from reference TRBV19 and TRBJ2-3 gives the full variable domain: DGGITQSPKYLFRKEGQNVTLSCEQNLNHDAMYWYRQDPGQGLRLIYYSQIVNDFQKGDIAEGYSVSREKKESFPLTVTSAQKNPTAFYLCASSPKTSASTDTQYFGPGTRLTVL.

This clone was counted a few times. V usage is TRBV11-2 and J usage is TRBJ2-7; either TRBD1 or TRBD2 may fit D (5 bases each). Germline V lookup: CDR1 SGHAT, CDR2 FQNNGV. This CDR3 contains 14 residues. V was clipped by 5 bases and J by 7 bases, with 18 bases between them. DNA for the CDR3: TGTGCCAGCAGCACCTCAGAAGCATGGGGGGAGCAGTACGTC. It codes for CASSTSEAWGEQYV.

This chain joins TRBV9 and TRBJ1-1; D is perhaps TRBD1 (6 bases). Germline assignment: CDR1 SGDLS and CDR2 YYNGEE. This CDR3 has 15 residues. V was pared by 0 bases and J by 0 bases, with 9 bases between. The CDR3: CASSVEGTLNTEAFF. The CDR3 coding sequence is TGTGCCAGCAGCGTAGAAGGGACATTGAACACTGAAGCTTTCTTT.

This clone was seen a handful of times. The chain links TRBV29-1 to TRBJ1-2, with D perhaps TRBD1 (5 bases). V was pared by 3 bases and J by 7 bases, with 15 bases between. CDR1 SQVTM and CDR2 ANQGSEA come from the germline V gene. This CDR3 comprises 13 residues. The CDR3: CSVESGEKSGYTF. Here the CDR3 DNA reads TGCAGCGTTGAGTCGGGGGAGAAGAGTGGCTACACCTTC.

V usage is TRBV6-6 and J usage is TRBJ1-5; 9 bases line up with TRBD1. The V segment lost 6 bases and the J segment 1 base; nucleotides outside the gene matches: 4. CDR1 is MNHNY, CDR2 SVGAGI, per germline (reference sequence). CDR3 size: 15 residues. As DNA, the CDR3 is TGTGCCAGCAGACCGACAGGGGGGAGCAATCAGCCCCAGCATTTT. Translated: CASRPTGGSNQPQHF.

The chain combines TRBV11-2 with TRBJ2-1; tentatively, D is TRBD1 (5 bases). Germline V gene data show CDR1 as SGHAT and CDR2 as FQNNGV. V lost 3 bases and J 3 bases, leaving 6 bases between the germline ends. The CDR3 spans 13 residues. CDR3 sequence (DNA): TGTGCCAGCAGCTTGGGGCACTACAATGAGCAGTTCTTC. Its translation is CASSLGHYNEQFF. Full variable domain (rest looked up from reference TRBV11-2 and TRBJ2-1): EAGVAQSPRYKIIEKRQSVAFWCNPISGHATLYWYQQILGQGPKLLIQFQNNGVVDDSQLPKDRFSAERLKGVDSTLKIQPAKLEDSAVYLCASSLGHYNEQFFGPGTRLTVL.

The V and J genes are TRBV28 and TRBJ2-3; 10 bases match TRBD1. J lost 3 bases, V lost 2 bases, and 11 bases had no gene match. CDR3 length equals 18 residues. Looked up from germline, CDR1 is MDHEN and CDR2 is SYDVKM. The CDR3, as DNA: TGTGCCAGCAGTTTAGGTGCGTGGACAGGGGGAGGTACAGATACGCAGTATTTT. Translation: CASSLGAWTGGGTDTQYF.

This rearrangement joins TRBV12-5 to TRBJ2-1, with D unresolved. This CDR3 comprises 15 residues. Germline V CDR1 and CDR2: LGHNT, FRNRAP. V was cut by 6 bases and J by 5 bases, with 17 bases left in between. CDR3 nucleotides: TGTGCTAGTGGCGGGTCCGGTGTCTTGGACAATGAGCAGTTCTTC. Translation: CASGGSGVLDNEQFF. The full variable domain, in which reference TRBV12-5 and TRBJ2-1 provide the parts outside the CDR3, is DARVTQTPRHKVTEMGQEVTMRCQPILGHNTVFWYRQTMMQGLELLAYFRNRAPLDDSGMPKDRFSAEMPDATLATLKIQPSEPRDSAVYFCASGGSGVLDNEQFFGPGTRLTVL.

V and J are TRBV11-2 and TRBJ1-1; D not certain. The CDR3 has 16 residues. V was clipped by 0 bases and J by 7 bases, with 18 bases between them. Germline-derived CDR1 and CDR2 are SGHAT and FQNNGV. The CDR3 DNA is TGTGCCAGCAGCTTAGACGGTCGGGGAGGTAGCGATGAAGCTTTCTTT. This encodes CASSLDGRGGSDEAFF.

The chain uses TRBV6-1 and TRBJ2-5; 11 nucleotides agree with TRBD2. This CDR3 contains 13 residues. The junction had 5 bases not matched to a gene; V was cut back by 10 bases and J by 4 bases. The germline V gene has CDR1 MNHNS and CDR2 SASEGT. The CDR3 loop reads CATRLAGRETQYF. In DNA form, the CDR3 reads TGTGCCACCCGACTAGCGGGAAGAGAGACCCAGTACTTC.

This clone has more than one count but fewer than ten. V usage is TRBV30 and J usage is TRBJ1-2; D gene ambiguous. The V end was cut by 5 bases, the J end by 8 bases, with 12 bases between. The CDR3 contains 11 residues. CDR1 GTSNPN and CDR2 SVGIG come from the germline V gene (reference sequence). CDR3 in amino acids: CAWGYSIGYTF. The CDR3 DNA reads as TGTGCCTGGGGGTACAGTATCGGCTACACCTTC.

This clone was counted between two and nine times. The chain couples TRBV14 to TRBJ1-3, with unresolved D. The CDR3 contains 13 residues. Germline loops: CDR1 SGHDN, CDR2 FVKESK. Between the trimmed V and J ends, which lost 4 bases and 4 bases, there was a span of 8 bases. CDR3 loop: CASSRVVGNTIYF. The CDR3 DNA is TGTGCCAGCAGCCGCGTGGTAGGAAACACCATATATTTT.

The chain uses TRBV5-1 and TRBJ2-2; possible D gene TRBD2, 6 bases. The CDR3 has 16 amino acids. The ends were cut back, 0 bases at V and 0 bases at J, with 9 bases in the middle. Germline-derived CDR1 and CDR2 are SGHRS and YFSETQ. CDR3 DNA: TGCGCCAGCAGCTTGGAATTAGCGGCGAACACCGGGGAGCTGTTTTTT. This sequence encodes CASSLELAANTGELFF.

This clone was detected a few times. This chain connects TRBV6-5 to TRBJ2-3; D might be TRBD1 (6 bases). The CDR3 has 13 amino acids. Germline V lookup: CDR1 MNHEY, CDR2 SVGAGI. V was clipped by 5 bases and J by 6 bases, with 12 bases between them. CDR3 nucleotide sequence: TGTGCCAGCAGTCCCCCAGGGGAGGATACGCAGTATTTT. Translating gives CASSPPGEDTQYF.

This clone was found a few times. This chain connects TRBV4-3 to TRBJ1-3, with TRBD1 as a possible D gene (5 bases). V shed 1 base and J shed 7 bases, with 14 bases lying between them. The CDR3 has 15 residues. Germline V gene data show CDR1 as LGHNA and CDR2 as YSLEER. CDR3 DNA sequence: TGCGCCAGCAGCCAAGGGCCAGGGATCGGGAACACCATATATTTT. Translated, it gives CASSQGPGIGNTIYF.

CDR3 nucleotides: TGTGCCAGCAGCTTACATCAGGGGGCGCGGGAGCAGTACGTC. This encodes CASSLHQGAREQYV. The genes are TRBV5-6 and TRBJ2-7; 8 positions match TRBD1. Per the germline V gene, CDR1 is SGHDT and CDR2 is YYEEEE. V lost 2 bases, J lost 7 bases, and 8 bases stayed unmatched. This CDR3 is 14 amino acids long.

This clone was counted only a few times. The rearrangement links TRBV5-1 to TRBJ2-3, with TRBD1 as a possible D gene (5 bases). CDR3 length equals 13 residues. The germline gives CDR1 SGHRS, CDR2 YFSETQ. The V and J ends lost 0 bases and 3 bases respectively, with 5 bases between them. The CDR3 DNA reads as TGCGCCAGCAGCTTGGGACAGACAGATACGCAGTATTTT. It yields the protein CASSLGQTDTQYF.

The V gene is TRBV9, the J gene TRBJ1-3; 11 nucleotides align to TRBD1. Germline CDR1 and CDR2: SGDLS and YYNGEE. The V and J ends lost 3 bases and 1 base, in that order; junction bases with no gene match: 6. The CDR3 length is 17 residues. The CDR3 sequence is CASSARTGGGSGNTIYF. The DNA for the CDR3 is TGTGCCAGCAGCGCAAGGACAGGGGGCGGTTCTGGAAACACCATATATTTT.

J is TRBJ1-2 and V is TRBV28; unclear D gene. Trimming left V 6 bases short and J 8 bases short, with 16 bases between. CDR3 length equals 13 residues. Germline CDR1 is MDHEN and CDR2 is SYDVKM. CDR3 in DNA: TGTGCCAGCAGACCCGACATCACCTACGGCTACACCTTC. The encoded protein is CASRPDITYGYTF.

This clone was seen more than once but under ten times. The rearrangement uses TRBV5-4 and TRBJ2-5, with 13 positions matching TRBD2. V shed 1 base, J shed 5 bases, and the junction held 5 bases outside the gene matches. From germline, CDR1 is SGHNT and CDR2 YYREEE (reference sequence). The CDR3 covers 16 residues. The CDR3 region is CASSLTSGRAAETQYF. Here the CDR3 DNA reads TGTGCCAGCAGCTTGACTAGCGGGAGGGCCGCGGAGACCCAGTACTTC. Combining the CDR3 with reference TRBV5-4 and TRBJ2-5 gives the whole variable domain ETGVTQSPTHLIKTRGQQVTLRCSSQSGHNTVSWYQQALGQGPQFIFQYYREEENGRGNFPPRFSGLQFPNYSSELNVNALELDDSALYLCASSLTSGRAAETQYFGPGTRLLVL.

This clone was counted between two and nine times. The rearrangement links TRBV11-2 to TRBJ1-1; possible D gene TRBD1, 5 bases. The CDR3 runs to 17 residues. Germline V CDR1 and CDR2: SGHAT, FQNNGV. V was trimmed by 1 base and J by 0 bases, leaving 15 bases between them. This CDR3 reads CASSLVGGAGLNTEAFF. Written as DNA, the CDR3 is TGTGCCAGCAGCTTAGTCGGCGGGGCAGGCTTGAACACTGAAGCTTTCTTT.

V gene TRBV5-4 combines with J gene TRBJ2-3; 10 positions match TRBD2. The CDR3 loop spans 16 amino acids. The V segment lost 0 bases and the J segment 4 bases; nucleotides outside the gene matches: 5. The V gene's germline CDR1 is SGHNT and CDR2 YYREEE (reference sequence). CDR3 sequence reads: CASSLASGSPPDTQYF. In nucleotides, the CDR3 is TGTGCCAGCAGCTTGGCTAGCGGGAGCCCCCCAGATACGCAGTATTTT.

This CDR3 reads CASSSDLGTSNTEAFF. DNA of the CDR3: TGTGCCAGCTCATCCGACCTAGGGACTTCGAACACTGAAGCTTTCTTT. The V call is TRBV18, the J call TRBJ1-1; possibly TRBD1 for D (5 bases). Trimming stripped 5 bases from V and 1 base from J, with 17 bases between. The germline CDR1 and CDR2 sequences are KGHSH and LQKENI. This CDR3 is 16 amino acids long.

This chain uses TRBV18 with TRBJ1-2, with D perhaps matching TRBD1 (5 bases). The V and J ends lost 6 bases and 6 bases respectively, with 23 bases between them. CDR1 is KGHSH, CDR2 LQKENI, per germline. This CDR3 has 16 amino acids. CDR3 protein: CASSAFRSDNANGYTF. In DNA form, the CDR3 reads TGTGCCAGCTCCGCCTTTCGCTCGGACAACGCGAATGGCTACACCTTC.

The chain combines TRBV5-1 with TRBJ2-3; D possibly corresponds to TRBD2 (6 bases). The CDR3 length is 15 residues. Germline-derived CDR1 and CDR2 are SGHRS and YFSETQ. V was cut by 4 bases and J by 0 bases, with 12 bases left in between. This CDR3 is CASSPPGTSTDTQYF. The CDR3 nucleotides are TGCGCCAGCAGCCCCCCCGGGACTAGCACAGATACGCAGTATTTT. The full variable domain, its missing parts supplied by reference TRBV5-1 and TRBJ2-3, is KAGVTQTPRYLIKTRGQQVTLSCSPISGHRSVSWYQQTPGQGLQFLFEYFSETQRNKGNFPGRFSGRQFSNSRSEMNVSTLELGDSALYLCASSPPGTSTDTQYFGPGTRLTVL.

In its sample, this clone was seen a few times. The chain is built from TRBV5-1 and TRBJ2-5; TRBD1 is a possible D gene (7 bases). CDR1 is SGHRS and CDR2 is YFSETQ in the germline V gene. V was trimmed by 4 bases and J by 5 bases, leaving 15 bases between them. The CDR3 has 14 amino acids. CDR3 nucleotides: TGCGCCAGCAGCCCGGGAGACAGGGCGGAGACCCAGTACTTC. Translating gives CASSPGDRAETQYF.

The chain links TRBV6-1 to TRBJ2-5; D possibly corresponds to TRBD1 (6 bases). The CDR3 sequence is 13 residues long. The germline CDR1 and CDR2 sequences are MNHNS and SASEGT. V was clipped by 4 bases and J by 4 bases, with 10 bases between them. The CDR3 nucleotides read TGTGCCAGCAGTGTCCCAGGGGTAGAGACCCAGTACTTC. This codes for CASSVPGVETQYF.

The chain combines TRBV5-6 with TRBJ2-3; the match to TRBD2 covers 9 bases. CDR1 and CDR2 (germline): SGHDT, YYEEEE. The CDR3 is 18 residues long. Trimming removed 4 bases from V and 1 base from J; junction bases left unmatched: 13. CDR3 residues: CASSPRGIAGVGTDTQYF. As DNA, the CDR3 is TGTGCCAGCAGCCCACGAGGGATAGCGGGGGTGGGCACAGATACGCAGTATTTT.

This clone has only a few counts. The chain carries TRBV7-2 and TRBJ2-7, with 7 bases fitting TRBD2. CDR3 length: 11 residues. The germline CDR1 and CDR2 sequences are SGHTA and FQGNSA. V gave up 8 bases and J gave up 3 bases; unmatched junction bases: 1. The CDR3 DNA reads as TGTGCCAGCGGGGGGGACTACGAGCAGTACGTC. Translating gives CASGGDYEQYV.

The chain employs TRBV19 and TRBJ1-5, with no clear D. CDR1 and CDR2 from the germline V gene are LNHDA and SQIVND (reference sequence). V was pared by 5 bases and J by 7 bases, with 12 bases between. The CDR3 runs to 13 residues. The CDR3 loop is CASSGSAGQPQHF. In DNA form, the CDR3 reads TGTGCCAGTAGTGGGTCCGCGGGGCAGCCCCAGCATTTT.

This clone has more than one count but fewer than ten. The rearrangement links TRBV7-2 to TRBJ2-3, with D possibly matching TRBD2 (6 bases). V shed 5 bases and J shed 6 bases, with 9 bases lying between them. The CDR3 totals 12 residues. CDR1 SGHTA and CDR2 FQGNSA come from the germline V gene. CDR3: CASSRDFDTQYF. CDR3 coding DNA: TGTGCCAGCAGCCGGGACTTCGATACGCAGTATTTT.

This clone was seen more than once but under ten times. CDR3: CASSVAGGTYNEQFF. The CDR3 coding sequence is TGTGCCAGCAGTGTAGCGGGAGGGACTTACAATGAGCAGTTCTTC. V is TRBV7-2 and J is TRBJ2-1, with 11 bases lining up with TRBD2. CDR3 length: 15 amino acids. V lost 6 bases to trimming and J lost 4 bases; unmatched junction nucleotides: 5. Germline CDR1 SGHTA, CDR2 FQGNSA.